This TCR beta chain derives from a study of T cell responses to AZD1222 COVID-19 vaccine. Overall study: The study pooled second doses at about 4 or about 12 weeks. Study outcomes and limitations: As reported, nearly half of all spike-specific TCRs target variant regions that are unmutated. Recipients of two AZD1222 doses showed rising Spike-specific TCR breadth and depth. There were mostly white British donors and more females than males, and clonal diversity was possibly underestimated.

Trimming left V 6 bases short and J 10 bases short, with 19 bases between. The CDR3 length is 15 residues. Germline lookup yields CDR1 WSHSY and CDR2 SAAADI. Comments on this clone: Its antigen is still unknown.

Profiled with immunoSEQ multiplex PCR; TCRdb holds only in-frame clones, not every one. The table lists about 53,000 clones, roughly 84% of them singletons, with roughly 27% in the top ten. Sample: peripheral blood, taken on day 0 of AZD1222 vaccination. This TCR came from an adult in good health. V usage is TRBV10-2 and J usage is TRBJ1-6, with D hard to call. CDR3 sequence: CASRTTEGGGSPLHF. DNA for the CDR3: TGCGCCAGCAGAACGACCGAGGGCGGCGGGTCACCCCTCCACTTT.